Listed below are T cell receptor beta chains from one sample, sequenced in a study of cytomegalovirus exposure and HLA in healthy donors. TCRdb keeps only in-frame clones here, not all; method: immunoSEQ multiplex PCR. The sample has 100,000 to 150,000 clones; 70% to 75% are singletons. Material: PBMCs. The receptors were gathered from a woman aged 40 to 50 in good health and CMV-seronegative. The CDR3 runs from the conserved cysteine through the conserved F or W. Fields, in order: D gene, clone size, CDR3 length, J gene, V gene, CDR3 DNA, CDR3 protein. The D gene is left open where the match is weak. Size is stated for part of the rows, as once, few or many counts, or as a class when the clone is expanded.

D: TRBD1; size: -; length: 15; J: TRBJ1-1; V: TRBV16; DNA: TGTGCCAGCAGCCCTCGGACAGGGTCAAACACTGAAGCTTTCTTT; CDR3: CASSPRTGSNTEAFF
D: TRBD1; size: -; length: 14; J: TRBJ1-5; V: TRBV13; DNA: TGTGCCAGCCACAGGGGGCTAGAGAGTCAGCCCCAGCATTTT; CDR3: CASHRGLESQPQHF
D: -; size: -; length: 18; J: TRBJ2-6; V: TRBV15; DNA: TGTGCCACCAGCAGAGATCAGGGGTCTCTACGCGGGGCCAACGTCCTGACTTTC; CDR3: CATSRDQGSLRGANVLTF
D: TRBD1; size: -; length: 17; J: TRBJ2-5; V: TRBV5-6; DNA: TGTGCCAGCATCTTGACCCAAAAAACAGGGGTCTGGGAGACCCAGTACTTC; CDR3: CASILTQKTGVWETQYF
D: TRBD1; size: few; length: 16; J: TRBJ1-4; V: TRBV11-2; DNA: TGTGCCAGCAGCTCCAGGTCGACAGGGGGTTATGAAAAACTGTTTTTT; CDR3: CASSSRSTGGYEKLFF
D: -; size: few; length: 13; J: TRBJ2-5; V: TRBV6-5; DNA: TGTGCCAGCAGTTACAGCGAGCAAGAGACCCAGTACTTC; CDR3: CASSYSEQETQYF
D: TRBD2; size: -; length: 16; J: TRBJ2-2; V: TRBV4-2; DNA: TGTGCCAGCAGCCAAGGAGCGGGGGGAGACACCGGGGAGCTGTTTTTT; CDR3: CASSQGAGGDTGELFF
D: -; size: -; length: 13; J: TRBJ2-1; V: TRBV6-5; DNA: TGTGCCAGCAGTTACCCAGGGAACAATGAGCAGTTCTTC; CDR3: CASSYPGNNEQFF
D: TRBD2; size: -; length: 17; J: TRBJ2-2; V: TRBV5-1; DNA: TGCGCCAGCAGCGCGGGACTAGCGAGACCGAACACCGGGGAGCTGTTTTTT; CDR3: CASSAGLARPNTGELFF
D: TRBD2; size: few; length: 18; J: TRBJ2-3; V: TRBV5-4; DNA: TGTGCCAGCAGCTTGGCCGGACTAGCGGGGGGCAGGGCAGATACGCAGTATTTT; CDR3: CASSLAGLAGGRADTQYF